Below, 20 T cell receptor beta chains from the same sample are listed, as sequenced in a study of blood T cell repertoires in COVID-19. The assay was immunoSEQ multiplex PCR, and TCRdb's table has in-frame clones only and misses some. The table lists tens of thousands of clones, about 86% of them singletons, with around 9.1% in the top ten. The sample consisted of peripheral blood. The receptors originated from a man older than 75 with COVID-19, enrolled during active disease.

CDR3 protein: CASSQRSQVSPYGYTF. CDR3 nucleotide sequence: TGTGCCAGCAGCCAACGGTCCCAGGTCTCCCCCTATGGCTACACCTTC. The chain employs TRBV3-1 (or the pseudogene TRBV3-2) and TRBJ1-2; no definite D call. V was shortened by 2 bases and J by 4 bases, with 17 bases between the two germline ends. Germline V gene sequence: CDR1 LGHDT, CDR2 YNNKEL (reference sequence). The CDR3 is made up of 16 amino acids.

V and J are TRBV2 and TRBJ1-4; D may be TRBD1 (5 bases). This CDR3 is built from 13 residues. Germline CDR1 reads SNHLY; CDR2 reads FYNNEI. Trimming took off 6 bases at V and 5 bases at J, with 10 bases between the two ends. This chain's CDR3 is CASRGLPNEKLFF. The CDR3 DNA reads as TGTGCCAGCAGGGGACTGCCGAATGAAAAACTGTTTTTT.

This chain joins TRBV25-1 and TRBJ2-5; D is unclear. The CDR3 spans 12 residues. The V gene lost 1 base and the J gene lost 4 bases, with 4 bases spanning the gap. CDR1 is MGHDK and CDR2 is SYGVNS in the germline V gene. The DNA for the CDR3 is TGTGCCAGCAGTGAATCTCCAGAGACCCAGTACTTC. Amino acids: CASSESPETQYF.

The chain couples TRBV5-6 to TRBJ2-1, with 7 bases that match TRBD2. The CDR3 extends over 13 amino acids. Trimming took 0 bases from V and 9 from J; bases not matched to a gene: 3. Looked up from germline, CDR1 is SGHDT and CDR2 is YYEEEE. CDR3 sequence reads: CASSLESGVEQFF. The CDR3 nucleotides are TGTGCCAGCAGCTTGGAAAGCGGGGTTGAGCAGTTCTTC.

This clone has just one count. The chain uses TRBV13 and TRBJ1-1; unclear D gene. The CDR3 is made up of 15 amino acids. V was trimmed by 0 bases and J by 3 bases, leaving 11 bases between them. Germline CDR1 PRHDT, CDR2 FYEKMQ (reference sequence). The CDR3 bases are TGTGCCAGCAGCTTAGGGGAAGGTCGGGACACTGAAGCTTTCTTT. It encodes CASSLGEGRDTEAFF.

This chain joins TRBV6-5 and TRBJ1-1; 8 positions agree with TRBD1. The CDR3 loop spans 13 amino acids. Germline V gene data show CDR1 as MNHEY and CDR2 as SVGAGI. The V segment lost 6 bases and the J segment 9 bases; nucleotides outside the gene matches: 9. This CDR3 reads CASRETGEGQAFF. As DNA, the CDR3 is TGTGCCAGCAGAGAGACAGGGGAAGGACAAGCTTTCTTT.

This clone was picked up one time. J is TRBJ2-7 and V is TRBV19; D is uncertain. Trimming took off 2 bases at V and 2 bases at J, with 16 bases between the two ends. This CDR3 contains 16 residues. The V gene's germline CDR1 is LNHDA and CDR2 SQIVND (reference sequence). The CDR3, as DNA: TGTGCCAGTAGTATAATCTTAGTGACTCTCCCCTACGAGCAGTACTTC. It codes for CASSIILVTLPYEQYF.

A single count supports this clone. This chain connects TRBV4-3 to TRBJ2-7, with TRBD2 matching 7 bases. The CDR3 is made up of 14 amino acids. The ends lost 0 bases at V and 7 bases at J; junction bases unmatched: 6. Germline V gene data show CDR1 as LGHNA and CDR2 as YSLEER. The CDR3 DNA reads as TGCGCCAGCAGCCAAGACTGGGGGGGAGAAGAGCAGTACTTC. This sequence encodes CASSQDWGGEEQYF.

The J gene is TRBJ1-4, the V gene TRBV6-5; maybe TRBD1 (5 bases). The V and J ends lost 7 bases and 6 bases respectively, with 12 bases between them. In germline, CDR1 is MNHEY, CDR2 SVGAGI. This CDR3 has 13 residues. The CDR3 nucleotides read TGTGCCAGCACCTCCGCGGGGGATGAAAAACTGTTTTTT. Translation gives CASTSAGDEKLFF.

This chain connects TRBV6-5 to TRBJ2-2, with D perhaps TRBD2 (6 bases). With 8 bases removed from V and 7 bases from J, the gap between germline ends came to 20 bases. This CDR3 is 15 amino acids long. The germline V gene has CDR1 MNHEY and CDR2 SVGAGI. This CDR3 is CASGGKGPESGELFF. In DNA, the CDR3 is TGTGCCAGCGGGGGGAAGGGACCCGAAAGCGGGGAGCTGTTTTTT.

J is TRBJ1-2 and V is TRBV28; the D is unclear. The CDR3 totals 13 residues. Trimming took off 6 bases at V and 6 bases at J, with 14 bases between the two ends. Germline CDR1 is MDHEN and CDR2 is SYDVKM. The CDR3 is CASSPPAGHGYTF. Written as DNA, the CDR3 is TGTGCCAGCAGCCCCCCCGCAGGTCATGGCTACACCTTC.

CDR3 sequence reads: CASTRAGGQYNEQFF. The CDR3 DNA reads as TGCGCCAGTACGAGGGCGGGAGGGCAGTACAATGAGCAGTTCTTC. This chain links TRBV5-1 with TRBJ2-1; 9 bases align to TRBD2. CDR3 length: 15 amino acids. CDR1 is SGHRS and CDR2 is YFSETQ in the germline V gene. V lost 8 bases and J lost 4; bases outside the gene matches: 10.

The chain employs TRBV7-3 and TRBJ2-5; 7 bases line up with TRBD1. The CDR3 has 15 residues. Germline V gene lookup returns CDR1 SGHTA and CDR2 FQGTGA. J lost 4 bases, V lost 3 bases, and 8 bases had no gene match. The CDR3 coding sequence is TGTGCCAGCAGCTTCTCATCTCGACAGGGAGAGACCCAGTACTTC. Protein product: CASSFSSRQGETQYF. The whole variable domain, filled in from reference TRBV7-3 and TRBJ2-5, reads GAGVSQTPSNKVTEKGKYVELRCDPISGHTALYWYRQSLGQGPEFLIYFQGTGAADDSGLPNDRFFAVRPEGSVSTLKIQRTERGDSAVYLCASSFSSRQGETQYFGPGTRLLVL.

The chain combines TRBV5-6 with TRBJ2-7; no definite D call. V was cut by 1 base and J by 5 bases, with 22 bases left in between. The CDR3 has 17 amino acids. Germline-derived CDR1 and CDR2 are SGHDT and YYEEEE. CDR3 amino acids: CASSLKRRSGWSNEQYF. In nucleotides, the CDR3 is TGTGCCAGCAGCTTGAAACGAAGATCCGGGTGGAGTAACGAGCAGTACTTC.

The gene calls are TRBV7-3 and TRBJ1-3; the D gene is possibly TRBD1 (6 bases). V dropped 5 bases and J dropped 1 base, with 9 bases sitting between them. Germline values: CDR1 SGHTA, CDR2 FQGTGA. CDR3 length: 14 amino acids. The CDR3: CASSKDRSGNTIYF. The CDR3 region has the DNA TGTGCCAGCAGCAAGGACAGATCTGGAAACACCATATATTTT.

This chain connects TRBV12-3 or TRBV12-4 to TRBJ1-4; no reliable D call. V dropped 4 bases and J dropped 7 bases, with 10 bases sitting between them. This CDR3 is 13 amino acids long. The CDR3 is CASSSLTGEKLFF. Written as DNA, the CDR3 is TGTGCCAGCAGTTCCCTCACGGGTGAAAAACTGTTTTTT.

The rearrangement joins TRBV5-4 to TRBJ1-2; TRBD1 is a possible D gene (6 bases). The CDR3 loop spans 13 amino acids. Germline CDR1 SGHNT, CDR2 YYREEE (reference sequence). Trimming left V 3 bases short and J 8 bases short, with 14 bases between. CDR3 protein: CASSSRQDQGYTF. CDR3 DNA: TGTGCCAGCAGCTCGCGACAGGATCAGGGCTACACCTTC.

V is TRBV29-1 and J is TRBJ1-5; 8 bases are shared with TRBD1. This CDR3 has 13 residues. From germline, CDR1 is SQVTM and CDR2 ANQGSEA. V lost 6 bases to trimming and J lost 5 bases; unmatched junction nucleotides: 6. CDR3 nucleotides: TGCAGCGTCCAGGGGGCGTTGGATCAGCCCCAGCATTTT. Translation gives CSVQGALDQPQHF.

This clone was seen only once. The CDR3 protein is CSVVTALEQYF. The CDR3 DNA is TGCAGCGTTGTTACTGCCCTCGAGCAGTACTTC. The chain uses TRBV29-1 and TRBJ2-7; D gene ambiguous. This CDR3 has 11 residues. The V end lost 4 bases, the J end lost 6 bases, and 10 bases lay between the germline ends. Germline CDR1 reads SQVTM; CDR2 reads ANQGSEA.

The chain recombines TRBV4-3 with TRBJ1-3, with 7 bases lining up with TRBD1. V lost 3 bases to trimming and J lost 4 bases; unmatched junction nucleotides: 6. Germline loops: CDR1 LGHNA, CDR2 YSLEER. The CDR3 totals 15 residues. Written as DNA, the CDR3 is TGCGCCAGCAGCCAGAAACAGGGGAGAGGAAACACCATATATTTT. This codes for CASSQKQGRGNTIYF.